A single sample is the source of the 28 T cell receptor beta chains below, sequenced in a study of shared clonotypes between healthy human individuals. Data came from immunoSEQ multiplex PCR; TCRdb stores just in-frame clones and leaves some out. The sample gives about 2.1 million clones, 90% to 95% of which show up once; over 1.5% is in the top ten. In the naive CD8 group, cells lacked CD45RO and were positively selected for CCR7, so terminally differentiated effector memory CD45RA+ cells were left out. Sequenced material: naive CD8+ T cells from PBMCs. The receptors stem from a man aged 18 to 30 in good health. Some clones in this sample may be carry-over from other donors' samples.

This rearrangement joins TRBV29-1 to TRBJ2-2; 8 nucleotides agree with TRBD2. This CDR3 has 17 amino acids. Looked up from germline, CDR1 is SQVTM and CDR2 is ANQGSEA. With V trimmed by 0 bases and J by 6 bases, 12 bases remained unmatched. The CDR3 nucleotides read TGCAGCGTTGAAGATCGGGAGGGGGTCTGGGTGCCCGGGGAGCTGTTTTTT. This gives the protein CSVEDREGVWVPGELFF.

This clone was recorded only once. The chain recombines TRBV27 with TRBJ1-2, with D perhaps TRBD1 (6 bases). V lost 6 bases and J 4 bases, leaving 15 bases between the germline ends. Germline V gene sequence: CDR1 MNHEY, CDR2 SMNVEV (reference sequence). This CDR3 region has 14 residues. The chain's CDR3 is CASSPGGARYGYTF. The CDR3 DNA is TGTGCCAGCAGCCCTGGGGGGGCCCGCTATGGCTACACCTTC.

The chain is built from TRBV6-1 and TRBJ1-1; D not resolved. This CDR3 is built from 14 residues. Germline CDR1 reads MNHNS; CDR2 reads SASEGT. V was clipped by 5 bases and J by 4 bases, with 14 bases between them. The CDR3 loop is CASSRREFGTEAFF. Here the CDR3 DNA reads TGTGCCAGCAGTCGTCGAGAGTTCGGCACTGAAGCTTTCTTT.

The chain uses TRBV7-8 and TRBJ1-2; the match to TRBD1 covers 7 bases. CDR1 is SGHVS, CDR2 FQNEAQ, per germline. There are 17 residues in the CDR3. Unmatched junction bases numbered 13, after V lost 3 bases and J lost 3 bases. CDR3 bases: TGTGCCAGCAGCTTCAACCCAGCGGACAGGTGGGACTATGGCTACACCTTC. Its protein product is CASSFNPADRWDYGYTF.

The J gene is TRBJ2-2, the V gene TRBV2, with D uncertain. V was clipped by 0 bases and J by 0 bases, with 2 bases between them. The CDR3 is 14 amino acids. Germline CDR1 reads SNHLY; CDR2 reads FYNNEI. CDR3 protein: CASSEAANTGELFF. Written as DNA, the CDR3 is TGTGCCAGCAGTGAAGCTGCGAACACCGGGGAGCTGTTTTTT.

V gene TRBV2 combines with J gene TRBJ1-1, with TRBD1 matching 8 bases. CDR1 is SNHLY and CDR2 is FYNNEI in the germline V gene. The V segment lost 5 bases and the J segment 2 bases; nucleotides outside the gene matches: 10. The length of the CDR3 is 16 residues. CDR3 region: CASSMDRERYNTEAFF. CDR3 sequence (DNA): TGTGCCAGCAGTATGGACAGGGAAAGATACAACACTGAAGCTTTCTTT.

The V call is TRBV9, the J call TRBJ2-3; 8 bases line up with TRBD2. From germline, CDR1 is SGDLS and CDR2 YYNGEE. The CDR3 has 15 amino acids. V shed 2 bases, J shed 5 bases, and the junction held 7 bases outside the gene matches. CDR3 bases: TGTGCCAGCAGCGTTGAAGCGGGAGCGGGAGATACGCAGTATTTT. This codes for CASSVEAGAGDTQYF.

V is TRBV27 and J is TRBJ2-1, with TRBD1 as a possible D gene (5 bases). CDR3 size: 17 residues. Germline CDR1 is MNHEY and CDR2 is SMNVEV (reference sequence). Trimming shortened V by 2 bases and J by 0 bases, and 14 bases separated the two germline ends. In nucleotides, the CDR3 is TGTGCCAGCAGTTTAACCTCTTCAGGGTTCTCCTACAATGAGCAGTTCTTC. The encoded protein is CASSLTSSGFSYNEQFF.

The chain joins TRBV5-1 to TRBJ2-3; either TRBD1 or TRBD2 may fit D (5 bases each). This CDR3 spans 18 amino acids. Trimming stripped 2 bases from V and 0 bases from J, with 19 bases between. Germline lookup yields CDR1 SGHRS and CDR2 YFSETQ. The CDR3 bases are TGCGCCAGCAGCTTTACCCTCCGGGGCGGCGCTAGCACAGATACGCAGTATTTT. Its translation: CASSFTLRGGASTDTQYF.

The chain links TRBV6-1 to TRBJ2-7; D ambiguous. CDR1 and CDR2 from the germline V gene are MNHNS and SASEGT. The CDR3 length is 12 residues. V gave up 2 bases and J gave up 4 bases, with 6 bases separating them. The CDR3 is CASSERVYEQYF. The CDR3 DNA follows: TGTGCCAGCAGTGAACGGGTTTACGAGCAGTACTTC.

The chain combines TRBV9 with TRBJ2-2, with 7 nucleotides matching TRBD2. From germline, CDR1 is SGDLS and CDR2 YYNGEE. After removal of 1 base from V and 0 bases from J, the junction contained 3 bases not matched to a gene. CDR3 length equals 16 residues. For the CDR3, the DNA is TGTGCCAGCAGCGTATTGGGGAGGGCGAACACCGGGGAGCTGTTTTTT. Encoded protein: CASSVLGRANTGELFF.

The J gene is TRBJ1-1, the V gene TRBV27; a weak D match, TRBD1 (6 bases). Trimming took 2 bases from V and 5 from J, leaving 12 bases between them. CDR3 size: 14 residues. Germline CDR1 and CDR2: MNHEY and SMNVEV (reference sequence). CDR3 nucleotide sequence: TGTGCCAGCAGTTTACTCGGGACATCGACTGAAGCTTTCTTT. The encoded protein is CASSLLGTSTEAFF.

The chain carries TRBV11-2 and TRBJ2-1; 14 nucleotides align to TRBD2. V lost 5 bases to trimming and J lost 8 bases; unmatched junction nucleotides: 8. Per germline, CDR1 SGHAT and CDR2 FQNNGV. CDR3 size: 16 residues. Here the CDR3 reads CASSVGLAGAGYEQFF. The CDR3 nucleotides read TGTGCCAGCAGCGTGGGACTAGCGGGAGCCGGATATGAGCAGTTCTTC.

V is TRBV10-3 and J is TRBJ2-2; no definite D call. The CDR3 covers 15 residues. Germline CDR1 ENHRY, CDR2 SYGVKD. Trimming took 3 bases from V and 8 from J, leaving 16 bases between them. Here the CDR3 reads CAISEIVGKWGELFF. The CDR3 coding sequence is TGTGCCATCAGTGAAATAGTTGGGAAATGGGGGGAGCTGTTTTTT.

V usage is TRBV28 and J usage is TRBJ1-5; D is possibly TRBD1 (5 bases). Germline values: CDR1 MDHEN, CDR2 SYDVKM. V dropped 2 bases and J dropped 5 bases, with 13 bases sitting between them. The CDR3 extends over 15 amino acids. As DNA, the CDR3 is TGTGCCAGCAGTTTACTCATCGTGGGGGATCAGCCCCAGCATTTT. This translates into CASSLLIVGDQPQHF.

The rearrangement links TRBV7-8 to TRBJ2-7; a weak D match, TRBD2 (5 bases). Deletions cut 4 bases from V and 2 bases from J, with 15 bases between. Germline lookup yields CDR1 SGHVS and CDR2 FQNEAQ. The CDR3 covers 15 residues. CDR3 sequence (DNA): TGTGCCAGCAGCTCAGAAACGGGGTTGACCTACGAGCAGTACTTC. Protein product: CASSSETGLTYEQYF.

V is TRBV7-9 and J is TRBJ2-5; 12 bases map to TRBD2. Germline CDR1 reads SEHNR; CDR2 reads FQNEAQ (reference sequence). With 3 bases clipped from V and 5 bases from J, the junction kept 4 bases outside the gene matches. CDR3 length: 15 residues. The CDR3 region has the DNA TGTGCCAGCAGCTTGACTAGCGGGAGAGGGGAGACCCAGTACTTC. The encoded protein is CASSLTSGRGETQYF.

The chain combines TRBV27 with TRBJ2-7; 9 positions agree with TRBD2. This CDR3 comprises 16 residues. Germline V gene data show CDR1 as MNHEY and CDR2 as SMNVEV (reference sequence). With 6 bases clipped from V and 3 bases from J, the junction kept 12 bases outside the gene matches. CDR3 sequence reads: CASRKGYAGGLYEQYF. The DNA of the CDR3 is TGTGCCAGCAGAAAAGGATATGCGGGAGGGCTCTACGAGCAGTACTTC.

The chain links TRBV2 to TRBJ1-4; tentative D call: TRBD1 (5 bases). Trimming cost V 7 bases and J 8 bases, with 26 bases left between them. In germline, CDR1 is SNHLY, CDR2 FYNNEI. CDR3 length: 17 amino acids. The DNA of the CDR3 is TGTGCCAGCACCTCCCGAAGGGGACCGAAACCCCTGGAAAAACTGTTTTTT. Amino acids: CASTSRRGPKPLEKLFF.

This sequence joins TRBV4-1 and TRBJ2-1, with 8 bases that match TRBD1. This CDR3 region has 16 residues. Germline assignment: CDR1 MGHRA and CDR2 YSYEKL. V lost 0 bases and J lost 4; bases outside the gene matches: 5. The CDR3 reads CASSQESQGAYNEQFF. The CDR3 region has the DNA TGCGCCAGCAGCCAAGAGTCGCAGGGGGCATACAATGAGCAGTTCTTC.

The chain combines TRBV11-2 with TRBJ1-4; tentatively, D is TRBD1 (5 bases). Trimming cost V 8 bases and J 8 bases, with 12 bases left between them. This CDR3 spans 12 amino acids. Germline CDR1 and CDR2: SGHAT and FQNNGV. The CDR3 reads CASAQGHEKLFF. The CDR3 DNA reads TGTGCCAGCGCCCAGGGCCACGAAAAACTGTTTTTT.

The J gene is TRBJ1-1, the V gene TRBV5-4, with 9 bases aligning to TRBD1. Trimming at V came to 4 bases and at J to 4 bases, leaving 8 bases not matched to a gene. CDR1 SGHNT and CDR2 YYREEE come from the germline V gene (reference sequence). There are 15 residues in the CDR3. The CDR3 reads CASSPDRGRATEAFF. CDR3 coding DNA: TGTGCCAGCAGCCCTGACAGGGGGAGGGCCACTGAAGCTTTCTTT.

J is TRBJ2-3 and V is TRBV2; D may be TRBD2 (6 bases). The CDR3 totals 12 residues. In germline, CDR1 is SNHLY, CDR2 FYNNEI. Trimming cost V 10 bases and J 9 bases, with 17 bases left between them. CDR3 amino acids: CATPGLQTTQYF. CDR3 nucleotide sequence: TGTGCCACCCCGGGACTCCAAACGACGCAGTATTTT.

The CDR3 sequence is CASSSPDGGVETQYF. The DNA for the CDR3 is TGTGCCAGCAGCTCGCCTGACGGGGGGGTAGAGACCCAGTACTTC. The chain is built from TRBV7-3 and TRBJ2-5, with TRBD2 identical over 8 bases. Germline CDR1 SGHTA, CDR2 FQGTGA. This CDR3 has 15 amino acids. Trimming took 4 bases from V and 4 from J; bases not matched to a gene: 8.

The chain has TRBV11-2 and TRBJ2-3; D is perhaps TRBD1 (6 bases). V lost 5 bases and J 2 bases, leaving 20 bases between the germline ends. Per germline, CDR1 SGHAT and CDR2 FQNNGV. This CDR3 has 17 amino acids. DNA of the CDR3: TGTGCCAGCAGCCTAGGATACAGGGAGCTATACACAGATACGCAGTATTTT. Its protein product is CASSLGYRELYTDTQYF.

This chain's CDR3 is CAISTSNPPGLAGVRSYEQYF. The CDR3 region has the DNA TGTGCCATTTCGACTTCGAACCCCCCTGGACTAGCGGGAGTAAGGAGCTACGAGCAGTACTTC. The chain has TRBV10-3 and TRBJ2-7; the match to TRBD2 covers 13 bases. Germline loops: CDR1 ENHRY, CDR2 SYGVKD. V lost 9 bases and J lost 3; bases outside the gene matches: 26. This CDR3 region has 21 residues.

This clone was detected once. This chain joins TRBV11-2 and TRBJ1-1; D possibly corresponds to TRBD1 (6 bases). This CDR3 comprises 13 residues. Trimming left V 5 bases short and J 4 bases short, with 11 bases between. From germline, CDR1 is SGHAT and CDR2 FQNNGV. The CDR3 DNA reads TGTGCCAGCAGCCCACGGACAGCCACTGAAGCTTTCTTT. Protein product: CASSPRTATEAFF. Full variable domain (rest looked up from reference TRBV11-2 and TRBJ1-1): EAGVAQSPRYKIIEKRQSVAFWCNPISGHATLYWYQQILGQGPKLLIQFQNNGVVDDSQLPKDRFSAERLKGVDSTLKIQPAKLEDSAVYLCASSPRTATEAFFGQGTRLTVV.

The rearrangement links TRBV7-9 to TRBJ1-2, with a possible D match to TRBD1 (5 bases). This CDR3 comprises 12 residues. V gave up 5 bases and J gave up 6 bases, with 10 bases separating them. The V gene's germline CDR1 is SEHNR and CDR2 FQNEAQ (reference sequence). CDR3 sequence reads: CASSRMGDGYTF. CDR3 in DNA: TGTGCCAGCAGCCGTATGGGGGATGGCTACACCTTC.